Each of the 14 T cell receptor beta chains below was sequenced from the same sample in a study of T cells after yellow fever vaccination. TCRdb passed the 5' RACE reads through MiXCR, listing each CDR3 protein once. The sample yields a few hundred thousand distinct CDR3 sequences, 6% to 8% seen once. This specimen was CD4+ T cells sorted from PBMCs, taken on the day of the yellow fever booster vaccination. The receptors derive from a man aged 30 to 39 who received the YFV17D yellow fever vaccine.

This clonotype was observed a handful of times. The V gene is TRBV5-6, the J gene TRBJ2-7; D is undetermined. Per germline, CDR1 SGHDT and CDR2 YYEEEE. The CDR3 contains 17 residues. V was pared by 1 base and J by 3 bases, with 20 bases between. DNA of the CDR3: TGTGCCAGCAGCTTGTACTACCCCAACACGAGATTCTACGAGCAGTACTTC. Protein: CASSLYYPNTRFYEQYF.

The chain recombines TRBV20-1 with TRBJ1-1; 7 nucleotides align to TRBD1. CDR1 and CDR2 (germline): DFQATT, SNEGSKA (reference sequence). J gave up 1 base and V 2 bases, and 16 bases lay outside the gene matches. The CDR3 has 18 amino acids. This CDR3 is CSARPGQSLPKSNTEAFF. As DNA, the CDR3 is TGCAGTGCTAGACCGGGACAGTCCCTTCCCAAATCGAACACTGAAGCTTTCTTT.

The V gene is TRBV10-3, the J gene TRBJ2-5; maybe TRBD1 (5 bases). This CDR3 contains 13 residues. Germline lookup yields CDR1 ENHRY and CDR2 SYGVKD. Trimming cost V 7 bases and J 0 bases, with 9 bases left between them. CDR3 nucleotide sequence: TGTGCCATCAACTCAGGGAACCAAGAGACCCAGTACTTC. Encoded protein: CAINSGNQETQYF.

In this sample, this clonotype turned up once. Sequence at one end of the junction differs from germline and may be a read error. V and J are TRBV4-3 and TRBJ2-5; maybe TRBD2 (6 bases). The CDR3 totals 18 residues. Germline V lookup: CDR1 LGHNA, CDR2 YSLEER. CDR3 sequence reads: CSSSQAVSGTLAAVAQYF. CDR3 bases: TGCTCCAGCAGCCAGGCGGTCTCGGGGACTCTGGCTGCAGTGGCCCAGTACTTC.

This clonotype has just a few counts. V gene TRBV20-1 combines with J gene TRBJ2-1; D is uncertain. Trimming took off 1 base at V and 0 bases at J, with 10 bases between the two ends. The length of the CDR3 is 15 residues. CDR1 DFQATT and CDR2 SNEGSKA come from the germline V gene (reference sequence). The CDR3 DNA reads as TGCAGTGCTAGAGCCACAATAAGCTCCTACAATGAGCAGTTCTTC. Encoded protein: CSARATISSYNEQFF.

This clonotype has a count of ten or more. The CDR3 region has the DNA TGTGCCAGCAGTATGGGCCGGACAGATAATGAAAAACTGTTTTTT. Translating gives CASSMGRTDNEKLFF. The rearrangement joins TRBV12-3 or TRBV12-4 to TRBJ1-4, with D tentatively TRBD1 (6 bases). The V end was cut by 5 bases, the J end by 4 bases, with 14 bases between. This CDR3 is 15 amino acids long.

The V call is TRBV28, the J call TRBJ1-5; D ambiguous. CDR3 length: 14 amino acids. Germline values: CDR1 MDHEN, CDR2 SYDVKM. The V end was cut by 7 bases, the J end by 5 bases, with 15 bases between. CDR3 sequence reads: CASNGAVLDQPQHF. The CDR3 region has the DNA TGTGCCAGCAACGGAGCAGTTTTGGATCAGCCCCAGCATTTT.

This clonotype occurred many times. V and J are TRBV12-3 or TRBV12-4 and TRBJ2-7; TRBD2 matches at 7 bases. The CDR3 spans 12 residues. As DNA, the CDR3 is TGTGCTACGGCGGGGGTTGGGTACGAGCAGTACTTC. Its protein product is CATAGVGYEQYF.

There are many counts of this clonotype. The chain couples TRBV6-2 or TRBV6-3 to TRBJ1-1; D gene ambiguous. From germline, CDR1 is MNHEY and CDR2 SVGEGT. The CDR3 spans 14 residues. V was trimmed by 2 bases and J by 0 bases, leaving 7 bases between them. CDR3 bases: TGTGCCAGCAGTTACGGTCGGGTGAACACTGAAGCTTTCTTT. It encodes CASSYGRVNTEAFF.

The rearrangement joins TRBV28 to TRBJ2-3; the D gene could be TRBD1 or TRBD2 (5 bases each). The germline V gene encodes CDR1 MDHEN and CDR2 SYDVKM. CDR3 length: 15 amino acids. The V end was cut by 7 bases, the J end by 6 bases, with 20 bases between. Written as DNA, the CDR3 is TGTGCCAGCACCCCCGGGGCCCGCGAACAGGATACGCAGTATTTT. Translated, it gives CASTPGAREQDTQYF.

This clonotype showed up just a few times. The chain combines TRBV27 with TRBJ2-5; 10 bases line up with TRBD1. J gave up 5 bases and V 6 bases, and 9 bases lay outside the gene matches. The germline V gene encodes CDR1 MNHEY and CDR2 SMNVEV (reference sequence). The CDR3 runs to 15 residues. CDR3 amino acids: CASRGDRGTSETQYF. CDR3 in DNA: TGTGCCAGCAGGGGGGACAGGGGCACTTCGGAGACCCAGTACTTC.

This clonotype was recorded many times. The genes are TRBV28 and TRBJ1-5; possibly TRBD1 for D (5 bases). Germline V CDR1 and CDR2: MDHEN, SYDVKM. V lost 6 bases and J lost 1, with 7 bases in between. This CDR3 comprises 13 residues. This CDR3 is CASSGQSNQPQHF. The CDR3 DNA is TGTGCCAGCAGCGGACAAAGCAATCAGCCCCAGCATTTT.

CDR3 nucleotide sequence: TGTGCCAGCAGTAACAGGAGAATGACGTACGAGCAGTACTTC. This encodes CASSNRRMTYEQYF. The gene calls are TRBV6-5 and TRBJ2-7; maybe TRBD1 (5 bases). Trimming took 5 bases from V and 4 from J, leaving 15 bases between them. In germline, CDR1 is MNHEY, CDR2 SVGAGI. The CDR3 loop spans 14 amino acids.

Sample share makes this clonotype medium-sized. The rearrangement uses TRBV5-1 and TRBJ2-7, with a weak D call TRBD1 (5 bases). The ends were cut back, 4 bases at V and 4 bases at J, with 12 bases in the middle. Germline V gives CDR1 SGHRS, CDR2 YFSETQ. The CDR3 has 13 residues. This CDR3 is CASSLQGMYEQYF. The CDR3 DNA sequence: TGCGCCAGCAGCCTCCAGGGTATGTACGAGCAGTACTTC.